Each of the 2 T cell receptor beta chains below was sequenced from the same sample in a study of cytomegalovirus exposure and HLA in healthy donors. Libraries were prepared by immunoSEQ multiplex PCR; TCRdb keeps only in-frame clonotypes and omits some of them. Of some 150,000 clones in the sample, around 90% were seen once. Sequencing input: PBMCs. These receptors were collected from a man between 18 and 35 years old in good health and CMV-seropositive.

The rearrangement links TRBV28 to TRBJ1-2, with TRBD1 identical over 9 bases. The CDR3 totals 18 residues. Trimming took 3 bases from V and 5 from J; bases not matched to a gene: 16. The germline V gene has CDR1 MDHEN and CDR2 SYDVKM. The CDR3 sequence is CASSFYPSTRDREYGYTF. Here the CDR3 DNA reads TGTGCCAGCAGTTTCTACCCCTCCACCCGGGACAGGGAGTATGGCTACACCTTC.

The chain recombines TRBV19 with TRBJ1-1; D not resolved. In germline, CDR1 is LNHDA, CDR2 SQIVND (reference sequence). This CDR3 region has 15 residues. Deletions cut 1 base from V and 0 bases from J, with 9 bases between. CDR3 DNA: TGTGCCAGTAGTATAGGCTACAGCATGAACACTGAAGCTTTCTTT. This sequence encodes CASSIGYSMNTEAFF.